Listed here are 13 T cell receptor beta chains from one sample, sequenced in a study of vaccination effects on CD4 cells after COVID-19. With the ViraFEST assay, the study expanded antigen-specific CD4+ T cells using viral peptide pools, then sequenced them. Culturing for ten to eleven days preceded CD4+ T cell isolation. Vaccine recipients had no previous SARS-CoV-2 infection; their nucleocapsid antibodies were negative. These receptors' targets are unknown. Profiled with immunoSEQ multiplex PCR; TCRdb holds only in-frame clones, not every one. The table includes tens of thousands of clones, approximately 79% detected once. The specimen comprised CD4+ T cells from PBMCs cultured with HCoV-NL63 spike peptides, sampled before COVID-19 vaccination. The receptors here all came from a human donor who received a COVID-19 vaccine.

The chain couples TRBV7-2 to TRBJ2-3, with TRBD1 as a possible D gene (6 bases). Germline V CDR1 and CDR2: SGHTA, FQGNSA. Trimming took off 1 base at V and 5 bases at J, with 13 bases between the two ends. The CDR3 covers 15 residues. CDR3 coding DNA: TGTGCCAGCAGCTTAGGGGGGCCCCCAGGAGATACGCAGTATTTT. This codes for CASSLGGPPGDTQYF. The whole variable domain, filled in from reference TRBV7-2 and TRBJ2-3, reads GAGVSQSPSNKVTEKGKDVELRCDPISGHTALYWYRQSLGQGLEFLIYFQGNSAPDKSGLPSDRFSAERTGGSVSTLTIQRTQQEDSAVYLCASSLGGPPGDTQYFGPGTRLTVL.

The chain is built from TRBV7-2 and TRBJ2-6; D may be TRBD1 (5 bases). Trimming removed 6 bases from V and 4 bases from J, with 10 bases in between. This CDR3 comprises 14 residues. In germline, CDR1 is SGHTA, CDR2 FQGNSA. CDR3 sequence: CASSQSGGANVLTF. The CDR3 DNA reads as TGTGCCAGCAGTCAATCAGGGGGGGCCAACGTCCTGACTTTC.

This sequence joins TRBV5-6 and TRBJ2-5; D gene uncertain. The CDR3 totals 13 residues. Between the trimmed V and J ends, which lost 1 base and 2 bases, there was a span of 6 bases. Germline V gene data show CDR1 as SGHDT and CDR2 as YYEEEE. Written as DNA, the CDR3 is TGTGCCAGCAGCTTGTTCAAGCAAGAGACCCAGTACTTC. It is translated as CASSLFKQETQYF.

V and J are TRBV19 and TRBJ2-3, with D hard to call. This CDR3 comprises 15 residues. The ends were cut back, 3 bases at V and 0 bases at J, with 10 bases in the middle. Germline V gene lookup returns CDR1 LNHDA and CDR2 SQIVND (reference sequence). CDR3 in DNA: TGTGCCAGTAGTATCGGAAGCCCTAGCACAGATACGCAGTATTTT. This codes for CASSIGSPSTDTQYF.

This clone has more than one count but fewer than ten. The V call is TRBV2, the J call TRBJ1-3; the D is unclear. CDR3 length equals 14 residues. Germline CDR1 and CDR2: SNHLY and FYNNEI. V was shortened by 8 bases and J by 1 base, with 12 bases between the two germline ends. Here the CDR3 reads CASWRGQSGNTIYF. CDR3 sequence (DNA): TGTGCCAGCTGGAGAGGCCAATCTGGAAACACCATATATTTT.

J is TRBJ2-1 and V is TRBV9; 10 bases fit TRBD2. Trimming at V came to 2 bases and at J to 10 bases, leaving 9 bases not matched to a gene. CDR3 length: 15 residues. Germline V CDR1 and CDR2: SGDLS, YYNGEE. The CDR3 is CASSVSGGGGREQFF. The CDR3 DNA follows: TGTGCCAGCAGCGTGAGCGGGGGGGGCGGGAGGGAGCAGTTCTTC.

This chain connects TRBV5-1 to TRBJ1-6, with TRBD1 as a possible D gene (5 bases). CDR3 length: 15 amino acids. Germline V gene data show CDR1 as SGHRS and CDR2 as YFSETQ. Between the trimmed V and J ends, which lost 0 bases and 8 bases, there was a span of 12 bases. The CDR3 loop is CASSLGFGQYSPLHF. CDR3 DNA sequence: TGCGCCAGCAGCTTGGGTTTCGGACAATATTCACCCCTCCACTTT.

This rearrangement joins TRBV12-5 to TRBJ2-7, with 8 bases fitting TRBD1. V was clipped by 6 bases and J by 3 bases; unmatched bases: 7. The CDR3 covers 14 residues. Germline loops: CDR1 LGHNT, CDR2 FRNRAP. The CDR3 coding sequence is TGTGCTAGTGGCCAAACCGACAGGGGCTACGAGCAGTACGTC. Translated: CASGQTDRGYEQYV.

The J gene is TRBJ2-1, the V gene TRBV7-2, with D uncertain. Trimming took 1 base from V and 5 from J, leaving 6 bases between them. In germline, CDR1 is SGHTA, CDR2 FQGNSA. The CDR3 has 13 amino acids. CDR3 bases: TGTGCCAGCAGCTTAGGGCGGAACAATGAGCAGTTCTTC. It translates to CASSLGRNNEQFF. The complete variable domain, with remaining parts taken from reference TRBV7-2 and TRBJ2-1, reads GAGVSQSPSNKVTEKGKDVELRCDPISGHTALYWYRQSLGQGLEFLIYFQGNSAPDKSGLPSDRFSAERTGGSVSTLTIQRTQQEDSAVYLCASSLGRNNEQFFGPGTRLTVL.

The CDR3 DNA sequence: TGTGCCAGCAGTTACCCTTACGGGAACCCCCCCACAGATACGCAGTATTTT. Translated: CASSYPYGNPPTDTQYF. The chain employs TRBV6-2 or TRBV6-3 and TRBJ2-3; D perhaps matches TRBD2 (5 bases). Germline values: CDR1 MNHEY, CDR2 SVGEGT. The CDR3 loop spans 17 amino acids. Between the trimmed V and J ends, which lost 2 bases and 2 bases, there was a span of 17 bases.

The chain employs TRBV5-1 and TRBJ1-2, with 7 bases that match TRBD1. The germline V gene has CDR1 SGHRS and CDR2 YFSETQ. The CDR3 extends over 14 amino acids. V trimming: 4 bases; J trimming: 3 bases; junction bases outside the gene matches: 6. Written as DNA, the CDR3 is TGCGCCAGCAGCCGACAGGGCTTGGACTATGGCTACACCTTC. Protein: CASSRQGLDYGYTF.

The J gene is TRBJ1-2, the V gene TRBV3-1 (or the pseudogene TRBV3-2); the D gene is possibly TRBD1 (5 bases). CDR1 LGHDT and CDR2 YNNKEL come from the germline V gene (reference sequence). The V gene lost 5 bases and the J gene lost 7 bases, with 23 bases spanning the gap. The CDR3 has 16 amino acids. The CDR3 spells CASSYLSLQGSGGYTF. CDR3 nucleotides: TGTGCCAGCAGCTACTTAAGCCTCCAGGGCTCAGGTGGCTACACCTTC.

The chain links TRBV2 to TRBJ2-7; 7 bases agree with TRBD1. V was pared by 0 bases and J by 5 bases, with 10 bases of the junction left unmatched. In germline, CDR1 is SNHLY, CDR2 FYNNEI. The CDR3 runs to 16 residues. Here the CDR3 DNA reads TGTGCCAGCAGTGAAGCGCGAGACAGGGCTCCCCACGAGCAGTACGTC. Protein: CASSEARDRAPHEQYV.